This T cell receptor (beta chain) was captured by sequencing in a study of T cell responses to AZD1222 COVID-19 vaccine. Findings and limits, study-wide: Mapped onto spike, vaccine-associated CD4 TCRs spanned it and were dominant at 160-218 and 743-854.

Of note for this clone: Its antigen is as yet unknown.

The CDR3 has 18 amino acids. Using immunoSEQ multiplex PCR, the repertoire was profiled, and TCRdb retains in-frame clones only, with some absent. This table holds about 120,000 clones, about 89% found once. Specimen: peripheral blood, collected on day 0 of AZD1222 vaccination. The clonotype comes from an adult in good health. The chain combines TRBV1 with TRBJ1-5. TRBV1 is assigned pseudogene status. CDR3 sequence: CTSSQVSGIAKGDQPQHF. The CDR3, as DNA: TGCACCAGCAGCCAAGTGTCTGGGATCGCTAAAGGAGATCAGCCCCAGCATTTT.